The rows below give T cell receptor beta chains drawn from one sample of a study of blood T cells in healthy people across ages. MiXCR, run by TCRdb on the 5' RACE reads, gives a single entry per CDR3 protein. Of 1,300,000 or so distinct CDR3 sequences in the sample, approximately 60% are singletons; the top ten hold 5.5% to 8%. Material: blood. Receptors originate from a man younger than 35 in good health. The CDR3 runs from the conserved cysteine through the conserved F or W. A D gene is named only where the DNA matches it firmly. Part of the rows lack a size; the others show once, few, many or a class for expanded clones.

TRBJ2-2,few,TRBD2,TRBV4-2,CASSGTSGRVELFF,TGTGCCAGCAGTGGGACTAGCGGGAGAGTGGAGCTGTTTTTT
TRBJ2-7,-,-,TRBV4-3,CASSQVLGSLQYF,TGCGCCAGCAGCCAAGTCTTGGGAAGTCTACAGTACTTC
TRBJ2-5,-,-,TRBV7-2,CASSLAHSEGLTQYF,TGTGCCAGCAGCTTAGCCCACAGCGAGGGATTGACCCAGTACTTC
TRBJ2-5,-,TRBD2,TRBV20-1,CSAPGTSTETQYF,TGCAGTGCCCCAGGGACTAGTACAGAGACCCAGTACTTC
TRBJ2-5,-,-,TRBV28,CASSSPGGVGETQYF,TGTGCCAGCAGTTCCCCCGGCGGGGTGGGAGAGACCCAGTACTTC
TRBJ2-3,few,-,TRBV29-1,CSVHTKPDYYTDTQYF,TGCAGCGTTCACACAAAGCCAGATTACTACACAGATACGCAGTATTTT
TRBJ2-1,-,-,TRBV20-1,CSARDNGNYNEQFF,TGCAGTGCTAGAGATAATGGCAACTACAATGAGCAGTTCTTC
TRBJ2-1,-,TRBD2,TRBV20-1,CSAPLAGGHGEQFF,TGCAGTGCTCCACTAGCGGGGGGGCATGGTGAGCAGTTCTTC
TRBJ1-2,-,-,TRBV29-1,CSVGGGPEGYGYTF,TGCAGCGTTGGAGGGGGGCCAGAGGGGTATGGCTACACCTTC
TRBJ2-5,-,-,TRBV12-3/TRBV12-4,CASSGRPSAQETQYF,TGTGCCAGCAGTGGACGACCTAGCGCCCAAGAGACCCAGTACTTC
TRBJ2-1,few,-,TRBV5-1,CASSPPGTLYNEQFF,TGCGCCAGCAGCCCGCCCGGGACCCTATACAATGAGCAGTTCTTC
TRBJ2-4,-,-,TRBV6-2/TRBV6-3,CASSSSRRTQYF,TGTGCCAGCAGTTCGTCTCGTCGCACTCAGTACTTC
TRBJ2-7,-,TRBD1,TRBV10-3,CAISDPTGALYEQYF,TGTGCCATCAGTGACCCGACAGGGGCCCTCTACGAGCAGTACTTC
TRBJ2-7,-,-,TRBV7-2,CASSPRPNYEQYF,TGTGCCAGCAGCCCCCGCCCTAACTACGAGCAGTACTTC
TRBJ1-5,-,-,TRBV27,CASGIPNQPQHF,TGTGCCAGCGGGATACCAAATCAGCCCCAGCATTTT
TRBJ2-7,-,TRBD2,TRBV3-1,CASSQGSGLVLSYEQYF,TGTGCCAGCAGCCAAGGCTCGGGACTAGTCCTGTCCTACGAGCAGTACTTC
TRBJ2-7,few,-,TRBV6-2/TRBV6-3,CASSATSNEQYF,TGTGCCAGCAGCGCGACAAGTAATGAGCAGTACTTC
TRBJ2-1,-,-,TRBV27,CASSSGTAHNEQFF,TGTGCCAGCAGTTCCGGGACCGCTCACAATGAGCAGTTCTTC
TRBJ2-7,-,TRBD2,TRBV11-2,CASSPSSFLAGGYEQYF,TGTGCCAGCAGCCCCAGCTCCTTTCTAGCGGGGGGCTACGAGCAGTACTTC
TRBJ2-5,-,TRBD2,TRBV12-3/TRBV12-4,CASSFGLAGVQEQYF,TGTGCCAGCAGTTTTGGCCTAGCGGGAGTTCAGGAGCAGTACTTC
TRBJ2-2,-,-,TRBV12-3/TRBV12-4,CASSLVRTVDTGELFF,TGTGCCAGCAGTTTGGTTAGGACAGTAGACACCGGGGAGCTGTTTTTT
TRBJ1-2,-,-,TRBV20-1,CSAAVDYGYTF,TGCAGTGCCGCGGTGGACTATGGCTACACCTTC
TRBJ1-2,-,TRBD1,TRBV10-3,CAIRTGSNYGYTF,TGTGCCATACGGACAGGGAGTAACTATGGCTACACCTTC
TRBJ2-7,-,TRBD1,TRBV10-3,CAISVQGATVSYEQYF,TGTGCCATCAGTGTCCAGGGGGCGACTGTGTCCTACGAGCAGTACTTC
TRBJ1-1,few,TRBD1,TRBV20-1,CSARDLDRVNTEAFF,TGCAGTGCTAGAGATTTGGACAGGGTGAACACTGAAGCTTTCTTT
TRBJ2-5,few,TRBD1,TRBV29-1,CSVETGGGKQYF,TGCAGCGTTGAGACAGGGGGTGGTAAGCAGTACTTC
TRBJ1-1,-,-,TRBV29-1,CSLRGWGEGTEAFF,TGCTCCCTTCGTGGCTGGGGGGAGGGAACTGAAGCTTTCTTT
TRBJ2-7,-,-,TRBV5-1,CASRGMPAPSYEQYF,TGCGCCAGCAGAGGGATGCCGGCCCCGTCCTACGAGCAGTACTTC
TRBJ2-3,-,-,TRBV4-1,CASSHMRVERRGGTDTQYF,TGCGCCAGCAGCCATATGCGGGTCGAGCGGCGGGGAGGCACAGATACGCAGTATTTT
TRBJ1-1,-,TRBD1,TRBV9,CASSVVEQGGTEAFF,TGTGCCAGCAGCGTAGTAGAACAGGGGGGAACTGAAGCTTTCTTT
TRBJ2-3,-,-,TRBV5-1,CASSYGNTDTQYF,TGCGCCAGCAGTTACGGAAACACAGATACGCAGTATTTT
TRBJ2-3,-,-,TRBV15,CATSPGPSTQYF,TGTGCCACCAGTCCTGGCCCGTCTACGCAGTATTTT
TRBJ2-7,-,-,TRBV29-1,CSVAPGHSSYEQYF,TGCAGCGTCGCCCCGGGACACTCCTCCTACGAGCAGTACTTC
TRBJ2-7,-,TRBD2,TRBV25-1,CASSELAGVNEQYF,TGTGCCAGCAGTGAATTGGCGGGAGTCAATGAGCAGTACTTC
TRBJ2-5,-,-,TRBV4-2,CASWDGQETQYF,TGTGCCAGCTGGGACGGGCAAGAGACCCAGTACTTC
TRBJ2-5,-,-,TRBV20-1,CSASKSPGASETQYF,TGCAGTGCTAGTAAATCGCCCGGAGCCTCAGAGACCCAGTACTTC
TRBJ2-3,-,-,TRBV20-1,CSGVDSIGTDTQYF,TGCAGTGGGGTCGACTCCATTGGCACAGATACGCAGTATTTT
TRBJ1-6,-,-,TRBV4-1,CASSQVQGSNSPLHF,TGCGCCAGCAGCCAAGTTCAGGGCAGCAATTCACCCCTCCACTTT
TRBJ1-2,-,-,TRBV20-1,CSARDLENLYGYTF,TGCAGTGCTAGAGATCTCGAGAACCTCTATGGCTACACCTTC
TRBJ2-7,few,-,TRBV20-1,CSASAGYEQYF,TGCAGTGCTAGCGCCGGGTACGAGCAGTACTTC
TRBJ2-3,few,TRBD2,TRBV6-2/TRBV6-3,CASTVNLAGDTDTQYF,TGTGCCAGCACCGTGAATCTAGCGGGAGACACAGATACGCAGTATTTT
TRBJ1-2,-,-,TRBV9,CASSVRTNYGYTF,TGTGCCAGCAGCGTCCGGACTAACTATGGCTACACCTTC
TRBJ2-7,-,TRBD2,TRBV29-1,CSVEDDASGSSYEQYF,TGCAGCGTTGAGGATGACGCTAGCGGGAGCTCCTACGAGCAGTACTTC
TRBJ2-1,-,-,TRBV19,CASSPPKTSFSYNEQFF,TGTGCCAGTAGTCCCCCAAAAACTTCCTTCTCCTACAATGAGCAGTTCTTC
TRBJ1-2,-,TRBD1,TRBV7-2,CASSLQGEALNYGYTF,TGTGCCAGCAGTCTACAGGGGGAGGCCCTTAACTATGGCTACACCTTC
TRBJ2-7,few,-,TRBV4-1,CASSHQSRAPYEQYF,TGCGCCAGCAGCCACCAAAGCAGGGCTCCCTACGAGCAGTACTTC
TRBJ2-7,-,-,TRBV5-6,CASSFSARRASYEQYF,TGTGCCAGCAGCTTTTCAGCGAGACGGGCCTCCTACGAGCAGTACTTC
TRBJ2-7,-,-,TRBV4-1,CASSKWQGEAYEQYF,TGCGCCAGCAGCAAATGGCAGGGGGAGGCCTACGAGCAGTACTTC
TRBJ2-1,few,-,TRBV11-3,CASSNDGATYNEQFF,TGTGCCAGCAGCAACGACGGGGCCACATACAATGAGCAGTTCTTC
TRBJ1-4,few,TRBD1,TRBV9,CASSARGTENEKLFF,TGTGCCAGCAGCGCGCGCGGGACAGAAAATGAAAAACTGTTTTTT
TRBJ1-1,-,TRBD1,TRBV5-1,CASSQPGQGAEAFF,TGCGCCAGCAGCCAGCCGGGACAGGGCGCTGAAGCTTTCTTT
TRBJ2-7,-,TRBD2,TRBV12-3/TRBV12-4,CASSRRRTSGGRREQYF,TGTGCCAGCAGTCGCCGGCGGACTAGCGGGGGTCGCCGGGAGCAGTACTTC
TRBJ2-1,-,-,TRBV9,CASSVDDDPSEQFF,TGTGCCAGCAGCGTAGACGACGATCCCTCTGAGCAGTTCTTC
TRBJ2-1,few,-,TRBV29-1,CSVDIAGYNEQFF,TGCAGCGTTGACATTGCGGGATACAATGAGCAGTTCTTC
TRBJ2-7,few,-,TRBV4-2,CASSQYRDTTYEQYF,TGTGCCAGCAGCCAATACCGGGACACTACCTACGAGCAGTACTTC
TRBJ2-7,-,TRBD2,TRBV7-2,CASSFRTSGRGSYNEQYF,TGTGCCAGCAGCTTCAGGACTAGCGGGAGGGGCTCCTACAATGAGCAGTACTTC
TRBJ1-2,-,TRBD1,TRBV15,CATSTPDRTYGYTF,TGTGCCACCAGCACCCCGGACAGGACCTATGGCTACACCTTC
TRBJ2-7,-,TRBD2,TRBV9,CVSSVATGGGYEQYF,TGTGTCAGCAGCGTAGCCACGGGAGGGGGGTACGAGCAGTACTTC
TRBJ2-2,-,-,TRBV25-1,CASSEPAAGELFF,TGTGCCAGCAGTGAGCCCGCGGCCGGGGAGCTGTTTTTT